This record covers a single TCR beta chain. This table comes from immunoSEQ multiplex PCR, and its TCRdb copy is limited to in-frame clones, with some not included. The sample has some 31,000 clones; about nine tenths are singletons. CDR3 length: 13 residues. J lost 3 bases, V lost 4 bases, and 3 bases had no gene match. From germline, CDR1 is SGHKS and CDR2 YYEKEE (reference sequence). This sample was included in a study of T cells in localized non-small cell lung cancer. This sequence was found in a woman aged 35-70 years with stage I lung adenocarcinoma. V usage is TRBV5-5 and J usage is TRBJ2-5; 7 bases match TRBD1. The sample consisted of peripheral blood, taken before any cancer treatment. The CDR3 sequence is CASSLGGKETQYF. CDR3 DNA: TGTGCCAGCAGCCTAGGGGGCAAAGAGACCCAGTACTTC.